The 20 T cell receptor beta chains reported below all come from one sample, sequenced in a study of T cell clonality in common variable immunodeficiency. These receptors lack a known antigen. The method was immunoSEQ multiplex PCR; TCRdb's version includes in-frame clones alone and lacks a portion of them. The sample yields more than 13,000 clones, without any singletons. Study outcomes and limitations: Fewer deletions and N-nucleotide insertions were reportedly seen in common variable immunodeficiency TCR beta sequences.

Sequenced: peripheral blood mononuclear cells. The receptors were gathered from a human donor with common variable immunodeficiency.

In regard to this clone: The CDR3 is cut off 3 residues early in the read; its end comes from the germline J gene. The chain employs TRBV30 and TRBJ1-1; tentative D call: TRBD1 (6 bases). CDR1 and CDR2 (germline): GTSNPN, SVGIG (reference sequence). The CDR3 runs 12 residues. Partial CDR3 DNA: TGTGCCTGGAGTAGTTGGGGGCGCGCG. This translates into CAWSSWGRA. The entire CDR3 reads CAWSSWGRAAFF.

On this clone itself: The CDR3 end falls 3 residues outside the read, so it is completed with the germline J gene. V gene TRBV7-9 combines with J gene TRBJ2-7, with TRBD1 matching 7 bases. This CDR3 has 14 amino acids. CDR1 and CDR2 from the germline V gene are SEHNR and FQNEAQ (reference sequence). With 4 bases clipped from V and 4 bases from J, the junction kept 7 bases outside the gene matches. The part of the CDR3 DNA that was read is TGTGCCAGCAGCTCCCGGGACAGAAATTACGAG. Protein: CASSSRDRNYE. The whole CDR3 is CASSSRDRNYEQYF.

Details on this clone: The CDR3 is cut off 3 residues early in the read; its end comes from the germline J gene. V gene TRBV7-2 combines with J gene TRBJ2-3, with D tentatively TRBD2 (6 bases). The CDR3 length is 14 residues. Trimming pared 5 bases from V and 0 bases from J, leaving 9 bases between. Looked up from germline, CDR1 is SGHTA and CDR2 is FQGNSA. The CDR3 reads CASSHSGSTDTQYF. The CDR3 bases that were read are TGTGCCAGCAGCCATAGCGGAAGCACAGATACG.

This clone was counted between two and nine times. The CDR3 end lies 3 residues beyond the end of the read and is filled in from the germline J gene. V usage is TRBV7-6 and J usage is TRBJ2-5; 7 bases match TRBD1. The CDR3 has 16 amino acids. Looked up from germline, CDR1 is SGHVS and CDR2 is FNYEAQ. Losses at the gene ends were 3 bases for V and 1 base for J; bases not matched to a gene: 8. The CDR3 sequence is CASSFPRQGSQETQYF. CDR3 bases read: TGTGCCAGCAGCTTCCCCCGACAGGGATCCCAAGAGACC.

With respect to this clone: The read comes to an end 3 residues before the CDR3 does, leaving the germline J gene to fill in the end. The chain couples TRBV2 to TRBJ2-5, with D tentatively TRBD2 (6 bases). CDR1 and CDR2 (germline): SNHLY, FYNNEI. CDR3 size: 15 residues. V was shortened by 4 bases and J by 0 bases, with 12 bases between the two germline ends. CDR3 residues: CASSGGRGHQETQYF. CDR3 bases read: TGTGCCAGCAGTGGAGGGCGGGGTCACCAAGAGACC.

Comments on this clone: The read ends 3 residues early relative to the CDR3; the germline J gene fills the gap. The chain joins TRBV20-1 to TRBJ2-7; maybe TRBD1 (5 bases). This CDR3 contains 14 residues. Germline CDR1 DFQATT, CDR2 SNEGSKA (reference sequence). V lost 2 bases, J lost 5 bases, and 16 bases lay in between. This CDR3 is CSARSFTGRNEQYF. The DNA read from the CDR3 is TGCAGTGCTAGATCTTTTACAGGCAGGAACGAG.

Points on this clone: The CDR3 end lies 3 residues beyond the end of the read and is filled in from the germline J gene. The chain has TRBV7-9 and TRBJ1-1; maybe TRBD1 (6 bases). The germline gives CDR1 SEHNR, CDR2 FQNEAQ (reference sequence). This CDR3 is built from 14 residues. Deletions cut 2 bases from V and 7 bases from J, with 14 bases between. CDR3: CASSLPPRGGEAFF. The sequenced part of the CDR3 DNA is TGTGCCAGCAGCTTACCTCCGAGGGGGGGTGAA.

In the case of this clone: The read stops 3 residues short of the end of the CDR3; the missing end is completed from the germline J gene. The genes are TRBV7-9 and TRBJ1-4, with TRBD1 matching 9 bases. The V gene end was trimmed by 2 bases and the J gene end by 7 bases; junction bases not matched to a gene: 2. This CDR3 comprises 14 residues. The V gene's germline CDR1 is SEHNR and CDR2 FQNEAQ (reference sequence). Partial CDR3 DNA: TGTGCCAGCAGCTTAACAGGGGGCAGTGAAAAA. Translated: CASSLTGGSEK. The whole CDR3 sequence is CASSLTGGSEKLFF.

As regards this clone: The read ends 3 residues before the CDR3 terminus; that terminus is restored from the germline J gene. The chain recombines TRBV19 with TRBJ2-7; weak D call: TRBD2 (7 bases). Deletions cut 7 bases from V and 4 bases from J, with 17 bases between. CDR1 is LNHDA and CDR2 is SQIVND in the germline V gene (reference sequence). The length of the CDR3 is 14 residues. The sequenced CDR3 bases are TGTGCCAGTAAAGTTTCGGGGGGCGGTTACGAG. It yields the protein CASKVSGGGYE. The entire CDR3 reads CASKVSGGGYEQYF.

This clone turned up a few times. The CDR3 end lies 3 residues beyond the end of the read and is filled in from the germline J gene. The chain couples TRBV20-1 to TRBJ2-7; TRBD2 is a possible D gene (7 bases). With 3 bases removed from V and 3 bases from J, the gap between germline ends came to 18 bases. The CDR3 extends over 15 amino acids. Germline V CDR1 and CDR2: DFQATT, SNEGSKA (reference sequence). The CDR3 spells CSASRGRGGGYEQYF. CDR3 DNA, as far as it was read: TGCAGTGCTAGTAGAGGCAGGGGAGGGGGCTACGAG.

With regard to this clone: The missing CDR3 end, 3 residues past where the read stops, is filled in from the germline J gene. V usage is TRBV20-1 and J usage is TRBJ2-7, with a possible D match to TRBD2 (6 bases). Germline V lookup: CDR1 DFQATT, CDR2 SNEGSKA (reference sequence). The V end was cut by 1 base, the J end by 5 bases, with 15 bases between. The CDR3 extends over 14 amino acids. The CDR3 protein is CSARGRLDSHEQYF. CDR3 DNA (partial): TGCAGTGCTAGAGGACGACTAGATTCCCACGAG.

This clone appeared a few times. The read comes to an end 3 residues before the CDR3 does, leaving the germline J gene to fill in the end. The rearrangement joins TRBV2 to TRBJ1-2, with D perhaps TRBD1 (5 bases). V was pared by 4 bases and J by 4 bases, with 10 bases between. The CDR3 covers 13 residues. Germline values: CDR1 SNHLY, CDR2 FYNNEI. The CDR3 loop reads CASSAAGRYGYTF. CDR3 DNA, as far as it was read: TGTGCCAGCAGTGCAGCAGGGCGCTATGGC.

This clone was detected only a few times. The read stops 3 residues short of the end of the CDR3; the missing end is completed from the germline J gene. The chain carries TRBV7-9 and TRBJ1-1; the match to TRBD1 covers 8 bases. Germline V gene sequence: CDR1 SEHNR, CDR2 FQNEAQ (reference sequence). This CDR3 comprises 15 residues. V trimming: 5 bases; J trimming: 5 bases; junction bases outside the gene matches: 10. The CDR3 loop reads CASSPQGQVRTEAFF. Partial CDR3 DNA: TGTGCCAGCAGCCCGCAGGGACAGGTAAGGACTGAA.

This clone was seen more than once but under ten times. The read terminates 3 residues ahead of where the CDR3 ends, so the germline J gene completes it. The chain combines TRBV19 with TRBJ2-5; maybe TRBD2 (7 bases). CDR1 LNHDA and CDR2 SQIVND come from the germline V gene (reference sequence). This CDR3 has 14 residues. V lost 6 bases, J lost 5 bases, and 16 bases lay in between. CDR3: CASRDRGAKETQYF. The sequenced part of the CDR3 DNA is TGTGCCAGTAGGGATCGGGGGGCTAAGGAGACC.

This clone was recorded a few times. The read terminates 3 residues ahead of where the CDR3 ends, so the germline J gene completes it. This sequence joins TRBV18 and TRBJ2-5, with TRBD2 matching over 8 bases. The V segment lost 8 bases and the J segment 5 bases; nucleotides outside the gene matches: 16. Germline-derived CDR1 and CDR2 are KGHSH and LQKENI. The CDR3 totals 16 residues. The sequenced part of the CDR3 DNA is TGTGCCAGCGTCCCGTCGACGAGCGGGGGATCGGAGACC. Its protein is CASVPSTSGGSET. Given in full, the CDR3 is CASVPSTSGGSETQYF.

This clone was seen more than once but under ten times. The sequenced fragment ends 3 residues before the CDR3 boundary, so the rest is inferred from the germline J gene. The rearrangement joins TRBV18 to TRBJ1-4, with D perhaps matching TRBD1 (5 bases). Trimming removed 0 bases from V and 4 bases from J, with 12 bases in between. The germline V gene has CDR1 KGHSH and CDR2 LQKENI. This CDR3 is built from 16 residues. Here the CDR3 reads CASSPPGEGLNEKLFF. Incomplete CDR3 DNA: TGTGCCAGCTCACCACCTGGGGAGGGGCTTAATGAAAAA.

This clone was detected only a few times. The CDR3 end is not reached by the read, which stops 3 residues before it; the germline J gene fills it in. This sequence joins TRBV7-2 and TRBJ2-3; D ambiguous. The CDR3 covers 14 residues. Trimming left V 4 bases short and J 0 bases short, with 8 bases between. Germline values: CDR1 SGHTA, CDR2 FQGNSA. CDR3 DNA, as far as it was read: TGTGCCAGCAGCTACCTAGACAGCACAGATACG. It specifies CASSYLDSTDT. The whole CDR3 sequence is CASSYLDSTDTQYF.

This clone appeared a few times. Here the CDR3 reads CASSNRENEKLFF. CDR3 DNA, as far as it was read: TGTGCCAGCAGCAACAGGGAGAATGAAAAA. J is TRBJ1-4 and V is TRBV7-9, with D possibly matching TRBD1 (6 bases). Sequencing ends 3 residues short of the CDR3 end; the germline J gene provides the rest. Trimming left V 5 bases short and J 5 bases short, with 9 bases between. Germline V gene lookup returns CDR1 SEHNR and CDR2 FQNEAQ (reference sequence). The CDR3 has 13 amino acids.

This clone appeared a few times. The CDR3 is cut off 3 residues early in the read; its end comes from the germline J gene. This sequence joins TRBV19 and TRBJ2-7; 10 nucleotides align to TRBD1. This CDR3 spans 14 amino acids. The V gene end was trimmed by 6 bases and the J gene end by 3 bases; junction bases not matched to a gene: 5. CDR1 is LNHDA, CDR2 SQIVND, per germline (reference sequence). CDR3 amino acids: CASSAGTGDYEQYF. The part of the CDR3 DNA that was read is TGTGCCAGTAGCGCCGGGACAGGGGACTACGAG.

In its sample, this clone was seen a few times. The read finishes 3 residues shy of the CDR3 end, and the germline J gene is used to complete it. The V and J genes are TRBV7-8 and TRBJ2-7, with TRBD2 identical over 13 bases. The germline gives CDR1 SGHVS, CDR2 FQNEAQ. There are 16 residues in the CDR3. J gave up 3 bases and V 1 base, and 3 bases lay outside the gene matches. CDR3 DNA, as far as it was read: TGTGCCAGCAGCTTAGAACTAGCGGGGGGGCTCTACGAG. Its translation: CASSLELAGGLYE. The entire CDR3 reads CASSLELAGGLYEQYF.